The sequence of this T cell receptor beta chain was determined in a study of blood T cells in healthy people across ages. The study's findings and limits: Donors of long life had a larger count of naive CD4+ cells and greater diversity than aged donors. While age rose, TCR beta diversity per million T cells dropped in a roughly linear way.

Primed by a sample-barcoded 5' primer and a J-beta primer mix, a second PCR proceeded for 7 to 11 cycles. One entry per CDR3 protein, called by TCRdb with MiXCR from the 5' RACE reads. The data show 850,000 to 1,000,000 distinct CDR3 sequences, with about 53% seen just once and over 20% held by the top ten. In its sample, this clonotype was seen a few times. What it recognizes is unknown. Germline V gives CDR1 DFQATT, CDR2 SNEGSKA (reference sequence). The CDR3 has 14 residues. With V trimmed by 4 bases and J by 5 bases, 11 bases remained unmatched. The chain combines TRBV20-1 with TRBJ2-7; 7 nucleotides agree with TRBD2. Sequencing was performed on blood. This sequence originates from a woman in her fifties or sixties in good health. The CDR3 sequence is CSATPRLAVHEQYF. The CDR3 DNA sequence: TGCAGTGCTACCCCCCGGCTAGCGGTCCACGAGCAGTACTTC.